Detailed here is one T cell receptor (beta chain). The antigen it binds to is not known. Base-call qualities are not available, and no considerably larger clone is one nucleotide away. The data originate from a study of OX40 agonist ivuxolimab in advanced cancers. Background on the whole study: Ivuxolimab was an agonistic, fully human IgG2 monoclonal antibody directed against OX40 (CD134), a costimulatory receptor. Intravenous ivuxolimab was administered to patients every 2 weeks at six dose levels: 0.01, 0.1, 0.3, 1.5, 3 and 10 mg/kg. Of the roughly 51 patients in dose escalation, about 20 had hepatocellular carcinoma, about 15 had melanoma, 9 had renal cell carcinoma and 9 had head and neck cancer. In the dose-escalation cohort, 70% to 85% of patients were male, and the mean age was around 60 years with a range of roughly 23 to 79. Prior anti-PD-1, anti-PD-L1 or anti-CTLA-4 therapy was permitted, and approximately 42% of dose-escalation patients had received checkpoint inhibitors. Three dose-escalation patients achieved partial responses, one with hepatocellular carcinoma and two with cutaneous melanoma. The purpose of peripheral TCRbeta sequencing was to test whether ivuxolimab changed TCR sequence diversity and led to clonal T-cell expansion. The paper reports the monotherapy dose-escalation portion (N ≈ 50 patients) of the phase I ivuxolimab trial.

A distance of 15 bases separates the germline ends of V and J, which lose 4 bases and 2 bases respectively. From the cysteine up to the phenylalanine, the CDR3 has a length of 15 residues. The sequence is cut down to CDR3 DNA, 45 bases in frame from base 1. In the germline V gene, CDR1 corresponds to MNHEY and CDR2 to SVGAGI. The trial excluded patients who had a history of autoimmune disease or who were on systemic immunosuppression. In every dose cohort, peripheral blood was drawn for TCR sequencing at baseline, cycle 4 day 1, and cycle 7 day 1. Samples came from an open-label, multicenter, first-in-human phase I dose-escalation trial of ivuxolimab. The trial enrolled adults with locally advanced or metastatic head and neck squamous cell, hepatocellular, melanoma or renal cell carcinoma. CD4+ and CD8+ T cells were sorted separately from peripheral blood before TCR sequencing. Genomic DNA was extracted from sorted cells for sequencing of the TCRbeta CDR3 region. The immunoSEQ Assay was used for sequencing of TCRbeta CDR3 regions. What TCRdb holds here is the immuneACCESS table cut down to in-frame rearrangements. Part of the clones is not present; checked against another copy, under half of the missing clones reflect an unresolved V gene, and the others are unexplained. For this sample there are some 50,000 clones; roughly 93% appear just once. The biggest ten clones account for under 20% of the sample.

Results the study describes overall, beyond this receptor: In the 0.1-3.0 mg/kg groups, partial responders had among the lowest normalized peripheral clonal expansion, particularly in CD8+ T cells. Low levels of normalized T-cell clonal expansion were also seen in some nonresponding patients. At doses of 0.1 to 3.0 mg/kg, clonal expansion of both CD4+ and CD8+ T cells in blood was seen between baseline and week 6. After ivuxolimab, expanded clones were on average more numerous among CD8+ T cells than among CD4+ T cells. Antigen specificity was not determined for the clonally expanded peripheral T cells.

Recombination linked TRBV6-5 to TRBJ2-7; a tentative D call is TRBD1 (6 bases match). The clonotype comes from an adult with an advanced solid tumor such as melanoma, head and neck, liver or kidney cancer. The sequencing here drew on CD4+ or CD8+ T cells sorted from blood, taken in a trial of the OX40 agonist ivuxolimab. CDR3 loop: CASSLGGGGTYEQYF. Here is the DNA: TGTGCCAGCAGTTTAGGGGGTGGGGGCACCTACGAGCAGTACTTC.